This T cell receptor beta chain was observed in a study of identical twins. General study results and limits: Modelling underestimated the level of out-of-frame TCR alpha sharing observed in monozygotic twins.

MiXCR was run by TCRdb on the 5' RACE reads, yielding one entry per CDR3 protein. The data contain under 500,000 distinct CDR3 sequences, around an eighth of them singletons. CDR1 and CDR2 (germline): MDHEN, SYDVKM. The V and J ends lost 3 bases and 3 bases, in that order; junction bases with no gene match: 4. This CDR3 spans 14 amino acids. This clonotype occurred a few times. Its antigen is not known. These data also formed part of another study, on yellow fever vaccine responses in identical twins.

Sequenced sample: CD4+ T cells sorted from blood. The genes are TRBV28 and TRBJ1-2; 7 bases fit TRBD1. The sequence came from a woman aged 18-29 years in good health. The CDR3 sequence: CASSFQGGDYGYTF. The CDR3 coding sequence is TGTGCCAGCAGTTTCCAGGGGGGCGACTATGGCTACACCTTC.